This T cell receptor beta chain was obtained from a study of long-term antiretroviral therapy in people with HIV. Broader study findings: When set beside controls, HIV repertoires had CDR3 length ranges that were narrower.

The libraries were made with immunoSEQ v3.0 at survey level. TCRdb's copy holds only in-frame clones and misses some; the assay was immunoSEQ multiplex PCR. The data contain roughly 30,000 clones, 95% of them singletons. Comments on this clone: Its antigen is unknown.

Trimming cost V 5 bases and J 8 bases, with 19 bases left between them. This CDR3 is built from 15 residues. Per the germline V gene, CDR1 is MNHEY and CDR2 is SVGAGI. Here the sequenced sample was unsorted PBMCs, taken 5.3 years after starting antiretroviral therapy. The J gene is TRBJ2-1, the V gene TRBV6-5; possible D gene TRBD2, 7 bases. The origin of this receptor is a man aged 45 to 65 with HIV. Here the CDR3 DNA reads TGTGCCAGCAGTGCAACCGGGGGGCGGGGTTATGAGCAGTTCTTC. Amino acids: CASSATGGRGYEQFF.